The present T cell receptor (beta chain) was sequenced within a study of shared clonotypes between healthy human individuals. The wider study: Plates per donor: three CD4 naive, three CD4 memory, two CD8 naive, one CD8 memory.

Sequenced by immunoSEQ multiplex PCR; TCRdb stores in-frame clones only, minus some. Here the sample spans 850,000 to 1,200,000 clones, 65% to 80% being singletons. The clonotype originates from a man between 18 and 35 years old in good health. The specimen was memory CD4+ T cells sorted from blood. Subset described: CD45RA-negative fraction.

The CDR3 reads CASSPGAEGEKLFF. The CDR3, as DNA: TGTGCCAGCTCACCCGGAGCGGAGGGAGAAAAACTGTTTTTT. The chain joins TRBV18 to TRBJ1-4, with D unresolved. Germline V lookup: CDR1 KGHSH, CDR2 LQKENI. This CDR3 spans 14 amino acids. V shed 3 bases and J shed 8 bases, with 13 bases lying between them.